The sequence of this TCR beta chain was determined in a study of OX40 agonist ivuxolimab in advanced cancers. Concerning this clone: Antigen specificity is unknown.

This CDR3 spans 15 amino acids. Germline values: CDR1 MDHEN, CDR2 SYDVKM. V gave up 6 bases and J gave up 1 base, with 13 bases separating them. Study findings and constraints: Averaged across samples, CD8+ T cells carried more expanded clones than CD4+ did. At doses 0.1 to 3.0 mg/kg, CD4+ and CD8+ clones expanded.

Profiling relied on immunoSEQ multiplex PCR, and the TCRdb table lists in-frame clones only, not all of them. This table holds approximately 70,000 clones, roughly four fifths found once. The rearrangement links TRBV28 to TRBJ1-5, with a possible D match to TRBD1 (5 bases). The origin of this receptor is an adult with an advanced solid tumor such as melanoma, head and neck, liver or kidney cancer. The specimen was CD4+ or CD8+ T cells sorted from blood, collected in a trial of the OX40 agonist ivuxolimab. The CDR3 loop is CASSRGHTSNQPQHF. CDR3 coding DNA: TGTGCCAGCAGCCGTGGACATACGAGCAATCAGCCCCAGCATTTT.